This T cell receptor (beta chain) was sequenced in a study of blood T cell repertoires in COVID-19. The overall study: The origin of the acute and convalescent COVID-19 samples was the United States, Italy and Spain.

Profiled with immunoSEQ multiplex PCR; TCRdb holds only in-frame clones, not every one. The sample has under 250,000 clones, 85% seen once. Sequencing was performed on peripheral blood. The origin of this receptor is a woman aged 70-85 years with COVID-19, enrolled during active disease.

CDR3: CASSGGGSGANVLTF. The CDR3 DNA follows: TGTGCCAGCAGCGGCGGGGGTTCTGGGGCCAACGTCCTGACTTTC. This chain joins TRBV7-2 and TRBJ2-6; 7 bases map to TRBD2. The ends lost 5 bases at V and 1 base at J; junction bases unmatched: 2. This CDR3 spans 15 amino acids. Germline CDR1 SGHTA, CDR2 FQGNSA.